The T cell receptor (beta chain) described here comes from a study of shared clonotypes between healthy human individuals. Study-wide results and caveats: Memory subsets had estimated richness that was generally smaller than that of naive subsets. With a handful of donors compared, 4% to 5% of naive CD4 clonotypes were shared. Donor clonotype sharing was expected to depend on sequencing depth.

Execution of the assay was at deep level. TCRdb's table, derived via immunoSEQ multiplex PCR, lists solely in-frame clones and lacks some. The profile shows hundreds of thousands of clones, about 73% of them singletons. A remark on this clone: Its antigen is undetermined.

Germline CDR1 LNHDA, CDR2 SQIVND (reference sequence). Trimming removed 5 bases at V and 7 bases at J, with 12 bases between. The CDR3 has 13 amino acids. The clonotype was recovered from a man aged 25-40 years in good health. The sample taken for sequencing was memory CD4+ T cells sorted from blood. Sample subset: CD45RA-negative fraction. The chain joins TRBV19 to TRBJ2-1; D is uncertain. CDR3 coding DNA: TGTGCCAGTAGTCGGGTCCAGAAGAATGAGCAGTTCTTC. Translated: CASSRVQKNEQFF.